These T cell receptor beta chains were read from a single sample in a study of blood T cell repertoires in COVID-19. Profiling relied on immunoSEQ multiplex PCR, and the TCRdb table lists in-frame clones only, not all of them. The sample lists a few hundred thousand clones; approximately 79% were seen once. Source material: peripheral blood. These receptors were taken from a human donor in a cohort sampled during active COVID-19. CDR3s include the opening cysteine and the closing phenylalanine or tryptophan. D genes are given only for firm matches.

j_call | d_call | cdr3_length | v_call | cdr3_aa
TRBJ2-1 | TRBD2 | 18 | TRBV7-8 | CASSLGGKGLAGYNEQFF
TRBJ2-5 | NA | 14 | TRBV4-2 | CASSHNGRGETQYF
TRBJ1-4 | TRBD1 | 15 | TRBV7-8 | CASSLVGTANEKLFF
TRBJ1-5 | TRBD1 | 16 | TRBV28 | CASSPPQGVLNQPQHF
TRBJ2-7 | TRBD2 | 15 | TRBV4-1 | CASSRTSGTSYEQYF
TRBJ2-2 | TRBD1 | 18 | TRBV4-2 | CASSQPGQGDGGAGELFF
TRBJ1-2 | NA | 15 | TRBV4-3 | CASSQDTETNYGYTF
TRBJ1-2 | NA | 14 | TRBV11-3 | CASTPRGPVGGYTF
TRBJ2-2 | TRBD1 | 16 | TRBV5-6 | CASSLVGRGSTGELFF
TRBJ1-2 | NA | 15 | TRBV6-5 | CASSYSEAANYGYTF